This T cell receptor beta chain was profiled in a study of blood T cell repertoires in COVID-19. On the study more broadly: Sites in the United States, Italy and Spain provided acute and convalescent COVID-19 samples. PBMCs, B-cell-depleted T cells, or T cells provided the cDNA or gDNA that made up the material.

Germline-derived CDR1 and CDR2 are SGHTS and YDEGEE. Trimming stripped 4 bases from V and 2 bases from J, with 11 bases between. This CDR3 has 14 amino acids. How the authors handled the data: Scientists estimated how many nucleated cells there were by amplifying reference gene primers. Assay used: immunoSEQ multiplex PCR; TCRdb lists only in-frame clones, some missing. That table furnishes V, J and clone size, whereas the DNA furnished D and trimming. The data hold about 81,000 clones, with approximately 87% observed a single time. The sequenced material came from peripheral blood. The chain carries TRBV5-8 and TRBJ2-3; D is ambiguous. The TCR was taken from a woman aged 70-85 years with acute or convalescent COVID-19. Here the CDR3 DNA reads TGTGCCAGCAGCGTACTACCCTCCACAGATACGCAGTATTTT. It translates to CASSVLPSTDTQYF.